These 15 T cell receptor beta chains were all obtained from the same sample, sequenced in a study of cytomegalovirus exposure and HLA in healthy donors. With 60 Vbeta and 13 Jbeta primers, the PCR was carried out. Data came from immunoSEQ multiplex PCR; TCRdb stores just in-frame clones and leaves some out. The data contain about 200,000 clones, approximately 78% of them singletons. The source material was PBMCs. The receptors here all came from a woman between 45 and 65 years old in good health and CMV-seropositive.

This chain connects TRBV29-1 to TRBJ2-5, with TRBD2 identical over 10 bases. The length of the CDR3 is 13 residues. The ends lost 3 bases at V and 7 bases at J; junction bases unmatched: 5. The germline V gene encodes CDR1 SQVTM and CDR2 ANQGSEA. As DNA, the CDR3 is TGCAGCGTTGACACTAGCGGGGTGGCGACCCAGTACTTC. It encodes CSVDTSGVATQYF.

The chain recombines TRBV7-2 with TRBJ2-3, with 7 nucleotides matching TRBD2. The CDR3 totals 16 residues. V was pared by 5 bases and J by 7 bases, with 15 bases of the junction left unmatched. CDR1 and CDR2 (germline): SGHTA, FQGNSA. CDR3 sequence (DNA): TGTGCCAGCAGCCCCCCTGGGTGGAGCGGGGCGCATACGCAGTATTTT. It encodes CASSPPGWSGAHTQYF.

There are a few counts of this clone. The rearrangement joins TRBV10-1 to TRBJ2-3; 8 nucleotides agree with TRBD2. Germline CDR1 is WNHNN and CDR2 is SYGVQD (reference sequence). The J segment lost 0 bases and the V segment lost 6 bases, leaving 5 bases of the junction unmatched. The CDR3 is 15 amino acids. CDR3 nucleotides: TGCGCCAGCAGCGTTTTAGCGGGGAGCACAGATACGCAGTATTTT. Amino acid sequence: CASSVLAGSTDTQYF.

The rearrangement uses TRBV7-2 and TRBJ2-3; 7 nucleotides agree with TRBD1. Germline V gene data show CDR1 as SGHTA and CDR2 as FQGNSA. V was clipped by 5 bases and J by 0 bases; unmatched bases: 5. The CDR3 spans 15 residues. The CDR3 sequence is CASSRDSASTDTQYF. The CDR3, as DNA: TGTGCCAGCAGCCGGGACAGCGCGAGCACAGATACGCAGTATTTT. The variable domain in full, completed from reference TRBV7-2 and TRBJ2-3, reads GAGVSQSPSNKVTEKGKDVELRCDPISGHTALYWYRQSLGQGLEFLIYFQGNSAPDKSGLPSDRFSAERTGGSVSTLTIQRTQQEDSAVYLCASSRDSASTDTQYFGPGTRLTVL.

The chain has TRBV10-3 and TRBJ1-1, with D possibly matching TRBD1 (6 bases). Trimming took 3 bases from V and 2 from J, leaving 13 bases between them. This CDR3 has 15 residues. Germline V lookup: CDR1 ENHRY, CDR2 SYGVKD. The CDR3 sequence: CAISDNQGRNTEAFF. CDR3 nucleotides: TGTGCCATCAGTGACAACCAGGGGAGAAACACTGAAGCTTTCTTT.

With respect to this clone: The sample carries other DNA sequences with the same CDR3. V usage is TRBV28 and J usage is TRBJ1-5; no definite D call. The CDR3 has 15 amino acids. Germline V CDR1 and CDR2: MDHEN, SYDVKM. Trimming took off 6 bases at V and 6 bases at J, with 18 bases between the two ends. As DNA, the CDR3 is TGTGCCAGCAGGGAAGGCGTCTGGGCCGGTCAGCCCCAGCATTTT. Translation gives CASREGVWAGQPQHF.

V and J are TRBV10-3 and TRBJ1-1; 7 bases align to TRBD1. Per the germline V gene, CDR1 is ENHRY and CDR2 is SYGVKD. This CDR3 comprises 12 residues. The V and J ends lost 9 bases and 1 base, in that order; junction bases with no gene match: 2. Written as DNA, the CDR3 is TGTGCCATGGGGACAGAGAACACTGAAGCTTTCTTT. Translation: CAMGTENTEAFF.

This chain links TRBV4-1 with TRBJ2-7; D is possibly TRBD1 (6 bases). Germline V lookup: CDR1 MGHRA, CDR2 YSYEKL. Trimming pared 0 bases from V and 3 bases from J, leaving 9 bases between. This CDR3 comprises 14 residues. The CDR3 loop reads CASSQDSQGYEQYF. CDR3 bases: TGCGCCAGCAGCCAAGACTCACAGGGCTACGAGCAGTACTTC.

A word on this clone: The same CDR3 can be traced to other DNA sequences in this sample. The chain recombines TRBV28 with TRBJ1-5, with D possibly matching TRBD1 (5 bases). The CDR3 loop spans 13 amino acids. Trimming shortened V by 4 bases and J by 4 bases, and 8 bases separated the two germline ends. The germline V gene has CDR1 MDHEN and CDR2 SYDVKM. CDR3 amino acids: CASSSPGNQPQHF. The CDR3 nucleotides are TGTGCCAGCAGTTCACCAGGGAATCAGCCCCAGCATTTT. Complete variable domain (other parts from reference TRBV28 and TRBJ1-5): DVKVTQSSRYLVKRTGEKVFLECVQDMDHENMFWYRQDPGLGLRLIYFSYDVKMKEKGDIPEGYSVSREKKERFSLILESASTNQTSMYLCASSSPGNQPQHFGDGTRLSIL.

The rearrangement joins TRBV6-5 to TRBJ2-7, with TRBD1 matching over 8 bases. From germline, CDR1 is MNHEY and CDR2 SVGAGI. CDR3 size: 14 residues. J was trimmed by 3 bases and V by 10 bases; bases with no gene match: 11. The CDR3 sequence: CATKPQGADYEQYF. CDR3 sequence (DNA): TGTGCCACCAAACCCCAGGGGGCGGACTACGAGCAGTACTTC.

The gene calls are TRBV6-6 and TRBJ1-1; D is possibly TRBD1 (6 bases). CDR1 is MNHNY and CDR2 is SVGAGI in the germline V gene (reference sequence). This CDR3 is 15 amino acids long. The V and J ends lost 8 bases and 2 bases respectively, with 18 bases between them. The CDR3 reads CASRGRDTSNTEAFF. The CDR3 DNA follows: TGTGCCAGCCGTGGACGGGACACCAGCAACACTGAAGCTTTCTTT.

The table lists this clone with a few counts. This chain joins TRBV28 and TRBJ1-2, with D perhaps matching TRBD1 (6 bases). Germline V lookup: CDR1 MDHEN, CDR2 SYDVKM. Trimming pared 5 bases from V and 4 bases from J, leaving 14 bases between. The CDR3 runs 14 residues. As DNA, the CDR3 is TGTGCCAGCAGTCATTCACAGGGCGCCTATGGCTACACCTTC. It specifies CASSHSQGAYGYTF.

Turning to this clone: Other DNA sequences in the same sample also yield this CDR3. CDR3 in DNA: TGTGCCATCAGTCCCCACCTCCCAAGGACAGTCAGGGAGAGTTCACCCCTCCACTTT. Translated, it gives CAISPHLPRTVRESSPLHF. The J gene is TRBJ1-6, the V gene TRBV10-3, with D possibly matching TRBD1 (6 bases). The CDR3 consists of 19 residues. V lost 5 bases, J lost 9 bases, and 29 bases lay in between. CDR1 and CDR2 (germline): ENHRY, SYGVKD.

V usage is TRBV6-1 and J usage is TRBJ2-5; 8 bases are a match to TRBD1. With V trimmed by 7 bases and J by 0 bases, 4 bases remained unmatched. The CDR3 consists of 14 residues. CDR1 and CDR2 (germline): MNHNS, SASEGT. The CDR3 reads CASMTGDYQETQYF. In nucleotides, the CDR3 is TGTGCCAGCATGACAGGGGACTACCAAGAGACCCAGTACTTC.

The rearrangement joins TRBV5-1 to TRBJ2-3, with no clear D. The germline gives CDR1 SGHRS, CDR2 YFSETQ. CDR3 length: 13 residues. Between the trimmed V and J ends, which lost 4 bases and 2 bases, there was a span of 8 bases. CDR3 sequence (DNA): TGCGCCAGCAGCCGCAGAAACACAGATACGCAGTATTTT. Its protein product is CASSRRNTDTQYF. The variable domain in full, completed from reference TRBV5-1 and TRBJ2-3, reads KAGVTQTPRYLIKTRGQQVTLSCSPISGHRSVSWYQQTPGQGLQFLFEYFSETQRNKGNFPGRFSGRQFSNSRSEMNVSTLELGDSALYLCASSRRNTDTQYFGPGTRLTVL.